Shown below are 17 T cell receptor beta chains from a single sample sequenced in a study of metastatic and nonmetastatic thyroid tumors. Patients had received no treatment of any kind before thyroid surgery. TCRdb re-called the PCR reads through MiXCR. This sample has 15,000 to 20,000 clones, with about 29% found just once. The sample was tumor tissue. These receptors all stem from a male donor with papillary thyroid cancer or a benign thyroid nodule (not recorded which). Some clones in this sample may be carry-over from other donors' samples.

This clone has more than one count but fewer than ten. The chain combines TRBV6-4 with TRBJ2-2, with D possibly TRBD1 on 6 matching bases. The V gene lost 5 bases and the J gene lost 7 bases, with 14 bases spanning the gap. The germline V gene encodes CDR1 MRHNA and CDR2 SNTAGT. The CDR3 spans 14 residues. CDR3 coding DNA: TGTGCCAGCAGTTTAGAGGGGGAGATCGGGGAGCTGTTTTTT. Translation gives CASSLEGEIGELFF.

The chain has TRBV6-1 and TRBJ2-7; perhaps D is TRBD1 or TRBD2 (5 bases each). This CDR3 has 13 residues. Looked up from germline, CDR1 is MNHNS and CDR2 is SASEGT. V lost 8 bases and J 3 bases, leaving 14 bases between the germline ends. The CDR3 region is CASPSSGSYEQYF. The CDR3 bases are TGTGCCAGCCCTTCCTCAGGGAGCTACGAGCAGTACTTC.

The chain has TRBV7-2 and TRBJ2-2; TRBD2 matches 10 bases. Germline V gene data show CDR1 as SGHTA and CDR2 as FQGNSA. This CDR3 has 17 amino acids. J gave up 3 bases and V 3 bases, and 7 bases lay outside the gene matches. CDR3: CASSFAPGTSDTGELFF. In nucleotides, the CDR3 is TGTGCCAGCAGCTTTGCGCCAGGGACTAGCGACACCGGGGAGCTGTTTTTT.

This clone showed up just once. The genes are TRBV30 and TRBJ1-5; D might be TRBD1 (6 bases). The CDR3 is made up of 16 amino acids. Germline assignment: CDR1 GTSNPN and CDR2 SVGIG (reference sequence). V lost 0 bases to trimming and J lost 4 bases, with 16 bases between them. In nucleotides, the CDR3 is TGTGCCTGGAGTGTAGGGCCAGGGGATCGGAATCAGCCCCAGCATTTT. It encodes CAWSVGPGDRNQPQHF. Together with reference TRBV30 and TRBJ1-5, the CDR3 gives the full variable domain: SQTIHQWPATLVQPVGSPLSLECTVEGTSNPNLYWYRQAAGRGLQLLFYSVGIGQISSEVPQNLSASRPQDRQFILSSKKLLLSDSGFYLCAWSVGPGDRNQPQHFGDGTRLSIL.

Worth noting for this clone: Different DNA sequences within this sample yield the same CDR3. The chain carries TRBV6-2 or TRBV6-3 and TRBJ1-2, with D uncertain. This CDR3 contains 14 residues. Trimming stripped 2 bases from V and 4 bases from J, with 11 bases between. Germline CDR1 and CDR2: MNHEY and SVGEGT. The CDR3 reads CASSYGMGSYGYTF. The CDR3 bases are TGTGCCAGCAGTTACGGGATGGGGAGCTATGGCTACACCTTC.

In this sample, this clone is medium-sized. The V gene is TRBV20-1, the J gene TRBJ1-5; D is unclear. Trimming cost V 3 bases and J 3 bases, with 9 bases left between them. The germline gives CDR1 DFQATT, CDR2 SNEGSKA (reference sequence). The CDR3 spans 13 residues. The chain's CDR3 is CSASEGFNQPQHF. Here the CDR3 DNA reads TGCAGTGCTAGCGAAGGGTTCAATCAGCCCCAGCATTTT.

This clone qualifies as medium-sized. The genes are TRBV19 and TRBJ1-1; no clear D. The germline V gene has CDR1 LNHDA and CDR2 SQIVND (reference sequence). The CDR3 spans 15 residues. The V gene lost 5 bases and the J gene lost 1 base, with 14 bases spanning the gap. The CDR3 loop reads CASSGIDFRNTEAFF. CDR3 DNA: TGTGCCAGTAGTGGGATCGATTTCAGGAACACTGAAGCTTTCTTT. The full variable domain, completed using reference TRBV19 and TRBJ1-1, is DGGITQSPKYLFRKEGQNVTLSCEQNLNHDAMYWYRQDPGQGLRLIYYSQIVNDFQKGDIAEGYSVSREKKESFPLTVTSAQKNPTAFYLCASSGIDFRNTEAFFGQGTRLTVV.

This clone was recorded only once. The chain is built from TRBV6-2 or TRBV6-3 and TRBJ2-5, with 12 bases matching TRBD2. Germline V gives CDR1 MNHEY, CDR2 SVGEGT. The junction had 0 bases not matched to a gene; V was cut back by 0 bases and J by 4 bases. This CDR3 is built from 15 residues. DNA of the CDR3: TGTGCCAGCAGTTACTCGGGACTAGCGGGAGAGACCCAGTACTTC. Translating gives CASSYSGLAGETQYF.

About this clone: The conserved closing phenylalanine or tryptophan is absent in this CDR3, likely reflecting a read error. The CDR3 region has the DNA TGTGCCAGCAGTCGCCCCGCAGGGGACGACCACGAGCAGTACCTC. Translating it yields CASSRPAGDDHEQYL. The chain joins TRBV12-3 or TRBV12-4 to TRBJ2-7; maybe TRBD1 (6 bases). The germline V and J ends were trimmed by 5 bases and 5 bases, with 19 bases remaining between them. CDR3 length equals 15 residues.

The chain has TRBV7-2 and TRBJ2-7; D not certain. Germline V gene data show CDR1 as SGHTA and CDR2 as FQGNSA. The CDR3 covers 13 residues. Trimming pared 1 base from V and 4 bases from J, leaving 8 bases between. The CDR3 DNA follows: TGTGCCAGCAGCTTAGATGCGAGTTACGAGCAGTACTTC. Translated: CASSLDASYEQYF.

This clone came up many times. This may be a read error, as it is one base from a much larger clone. V usage is TRBV20-1 and J usage is TRBJ2-7, with 8 nucleotides matching TRBD1. Germline CDR1 and CDR2: DFQATT and SNEGSKA (reference sequence). Trimming took 0 bases from V and 5 from J; bases not matched to a gene: 6. The CDR3 runs 14 residues. CDR3 sequence: CSARDRTGPHEQYF. CDR3 coding DNA: TGCAGTGCTAGAGACCGGACAGGGCCCCACGAGCAGTACTTC.

The rearrangement links TRBV18 to TRBJ1-1, with a weak D call TRBD1 (5 bases). Germline V lookup: CDR1 KGHSH, CDR2 LQKENI. The germline V and J ends were trimmed by 4 bases and 6 bases, with 21 bases remaining between them. The CDR3 runs to 16 residues. The CDR3 region has the DNA TGTGCCAGCTCACTGGGGCTCCGGGTGGTAAGCTCTGAAGCTTTCTTT. Translated: CASSLGLRVVSSEAFF. The full variable domain, its missing parts supplied by reference TRBV18 and TRBJ1-1, is NAGVMQNPRHLVRRRGQEARLRCSPMKGHSHVYWYRQLPEEGLKFMVYLQKENIIDESGMPKERFSAEFPKEGPSILRIQQVVRGDSAAYFCASSLGLRVVSSEAFFGQGTRLTVV.

The chain joins TRBV10-1 to TRBJ2-7; tentatively, D is TRBD1 (6 bases). The CDR3 is 14 residues long. CDR1 and CDR2 (germline): WNHNN, SYGVQD (reference sequence). The ends were cut back, 2 bases at V and 5 bases at J, with 13 bases in the middle. The CDR3 loop reads CASSEAGVADEQYF. Here the CDR3 DNA reads TGCGCCAGCAGTGAGGCAGGGGTAGCCGACGAGCAGTACTTC.

This clone was seen more than once but under ten times. The chain's CDR3 is CASSQEGGLYEQYF. DNA of the CDR3: TGTGCCAGCAGCCAAGAAGGGGGACTCTACGAGCAGTACTTC. The V and J genes are TRBV3-1 and TRBJ2-7; D could derive from TRBD1 or TRBD2 (6 bases each). The V gene's germline CDR1 is LGHDT and CDR2 YNNKEL (reference sequence). V was pared by 0 bases and J by 3 bases, with 9 bases between. The CDR3 spans 14 residues.

In this sample, this clone turned up many times. The chain employs TRBV7-8 and TRBJ1-4; D gene uncertain. The germline V gene has CDR1 SGHVS and CDR2 FQNEAQ. The V gene lost 1 base and the J gene lost 8 bases, with 8 bases spanning the gap. The CDR3 contains 13 residues. CDR3 DNA sequence: TGTGCCAGCAGCTTAGATCGCAGCGAAAAACTGTTTTTT. Amino acids: CASSLDRSEKLFF.

This clone is categorized as medium-sized. J is TRBJ2-7 and V is TRBV4-1; D remains unclear. The V end was cut by 0 bases, the J end by 0 bases, with 9 bases between. CDR3 length: 15 amino acids. Germline values: CDR1 MGHRA, CDR2 YSYEKL. As DNA, the CDR3 is TGCGCCAGCAGCCAAGATACCAGCGCCTCCTACGAGCAGTACTTC. Its protein is CASSQDTSASYEQYF.

This rearrangement joins TRBV20-1 to TRBJ2-7; TRBD2 agrees at 11 bases. V was clipped by 3 bases and J by 5 bases; unmatched bases: 6. The CDR3 consists of 14 residues. Germline CDR1 is DFQATT and CDR2 is SNEGSKA (reference sequence). The CDR3 DNA reads as TGCAGTGCTAGTGGACTAGCGGGTTCCGACGAGCAGTACTTC. This gives the protein CSASGLAGSDEQYF.